Listed below are T cell receptor beta chains from one sample, sequenced in a study of prognosis after radiotherapy for stage I lung cancer. TCRdb fed the multiplex PCR reads into MiXCR, producing one record per CDR3 protein. The data contain tens of thousands of distinct CDR3 sequences, about half of them seen just once; the ten biggest clones take up more than 15%. The material was PBMCs, obtained before or after stereotactic body radiation therapy (not recorded which). All receptors come from a donor aged 50 or older with non-small cell lung cancer. Each CDR3 is given with its conserved first and last residue. The D gene is left open where the match is weak. The listing skips clone size in some rows; elsewhere it reads once, few, many or a size class.

abundance	d_gene	j_gene	v_gene	CDR3aa	CDR3nt
many	TRBD2	TRBJ2-1	TRBV24-1	CATSGSSGAYEQFF	TGTGCCACTAGCGGGAGCTCCGGAGCGTATGAGCAGTTCTTC
many	.	TRBJ1-1	TRBV4-3	CASSHGTEAFF	TGCGCCAGCAGCCACGGGACTGAAGCTTTCTTT
many	.	TRBJ2-7	TRBV28	CASSLGIYEQYF	TGTGCCAGCAGTTTGGGTATCTACGAGCAGTACTTC
many	.	TRBJ2-7	TRBV7-2	CASSSSSREQYF	TGTGCCAGCAGCTCCTCCTCACGCGAGCAGTACTTC
many	.	TRBJ2-7	TRBV6-2/TRBV6-3	CASSYSISGKDSYEQYF	TGTGCCAGCAGTTACTCGATTTCCGGGAAGGACTCCTACGAGCAGTACTTC
few	.	TRBJ2-6	TRBV6-2/TRBV6-3	CATTLTTGLSGANVLTF	TGTGCCACCACCCTAACAACGGGGCTCTCTGGGGCCAACGTCCTGACTTTC
many	.	TRBJ2-2	TRBV19	CASRETPHTGELFF	TGTGCCAGTAGGGAGACTCCCCACACCGGGGAGCTGTTTTTT
.	TRBD1	TRBJ2-1	TRBV20-1	CSAGTGVEQFF	TGCAGTGCTGGGACAGGGGTTGAGCAGTTCTTC
many	.	TRBJ1-1	TRBV5-4	CASSPGGRGAFF	TGTGCCAGCAGCCCGGGGGGGAGAGGGGCTTTCTTT
many	.	TRBJ2-7	TRBV4-3	CASSRGGASGSYEQYF	TGCGCCAGCAGCCGGGGGGGGGCTAGCGGCTCCTACGAGCAGTACTTC
many	.	TRBJ2-7	TRBV9	CASGGGAPSGSYEQYF	TGTGCCAGCGGAGGCGGCGCCCCTTCTGGTTCCTACGAGCAGTACTTC
.	TRBD2	TRBJ2-1	TRBV3-1	CASSQLTGTSGSNEQFF	TGTGCCAGCAGCCAGCTAACCGGGACTAGCGGGTCGAATGAGCAGTTCTTC
.	.	TRBJ2-7	TRBV18	CASSPASRVYEQYF	TGTGCCAGCTCCCCGGCCAGCCGTGTCTACGAGCAGTACTTC
many	.	TRBJ1-2	TRBV9	CASSPRQLTYGYTF	TGTGCCAGCAGCCCAAGACAATTGACGTATGGCTACACCTTC
many	TRBD1	TRBJ2-2	TRBV5-1	CASSFRQGNTGELFF	TGCGCCAGCAGCTTCCGACAGGGGAACACCGGGGAGCTGTTTTTT
many	.	TRBJ2-1	TRBV7-9	CASSFMSNEQFF	TGTGCCAGCAGCTTCATGTCGAATGAGCAGTTCTTC
.	TRBD1	TRBJ1-2	TRBV5-1	CASSSGGTTNYGYTF	TGCGCCAGCAGCTCAGGGGGGACAACTAACTATGGCTACACCTTC
many	.	TRBJ1-1	TRBV11-2	CASSLDGVRGGEAFF	TGTGCCAGCAGCTTAGATGGAGTCCGGGGCGGTGAAGCTTTCTTT
medium-sized	.	TRBJ2-7	TRBV30	CAWEAGYEQYF	TGTGCCTGGGAGGCTGGTTACGAGCAGTACTTC
many	.	TRBJ2-7	TRBV24-1	CATSDPLNYEQYF	TGTGCCACCAGTGACCCCCTGAACTACGAGCAGTACTTC
many	.	TRBJ2-5	TRBV7-3	CASSLMGGRGETQYF	TGTGCCAGCAGCTTAATGGGGGGAAGAGGAGAGACCCAGTACTTC
medium-sized	TRBD1	TRBJ1-2	TRBV15	CATSRDRGTGFGYTF	TGTGCCACCAGCAGAGATAGGGGGACAGGGTTTGGCTACACCTTC
many	.	TRBJ1-4	TRBV9	CASSVGADTNEKLFF	TGTGCCAGCAGCGTAGGGGCAGACACTAATGAAAAACTGTTTTTT
.	TRBD2	TRBJ2-7	TRBV5-1	CASSLTWGGYEQYF	TGCGCCAGCAGCCTAACGTGGGGGGGCTACGAGCAGTACTTC
many	.	TRBJ2-1	TRBV7-2	CASSSQSGSYNEQFF	TGTGCCAGCAGCTCCCAAAGCGGCTCCTACAATGAGCAGTTCTTC
.	.	TRBJ1-1	TRBV28	CASTKGRAEAFF	TGTGCCAGCACCAAGGGCAGGGCGGAAGCTTTCTTT
.	.	TRBJ2-7	TRBV6-2/TRBV6-3	CASIEGGTVLSYDQYF	TGTGCCAGCATTGAAGGGGGGACGGTACTCTCCTACGATCAGTACTTC
.	.	TRBJ2-6	TRBV24-1	CATGVNSGANVLTF	TGTGCCACGGGGGTGAACTCTGGGGCCAACGTCCTGACTTTC
.	.	TRBJ1-2	TRBV29-1	CSVEEGYQSYGYTF	TGCAGCGTTGAAGAAGGGTATCAGTCCTATGGCTACACCTTC
many	.	TRBJ2-3	TRBV27	CASSLTGRVTDTQYF	TGTGCCAGCAGCCTCACTGGCAGGGTCACAGATACGCAGTATTTT
once	.	TRBJ2-1	TRBV24-1	CATSDLQGATYNEQFF	TGTGCCACCAGTGATTTGCAAGGGGCTACCTACAATGAGCAGTTCTTC
.	.	TRBJ2-5	TRBV24-1	CATSDSDMYQETQYF	TGTGCCACCAGTGATTCTGACATGTACCAAGAGACCCAGTACTTC
many	.	TRBJ1-5	TRBV28	CASSREFGDNQPQHF	TGTGCCAGCAGTCGAGAATTCGGAGACAATCAGCCCCAGCATTTT
.	.	TRBJ2-7	TRBV20-1	CSAEGGGAYNEQYF	TGCAGTGCGGAGGGGGGAGGAGCCTACAATGAGCAGTACTTC
many	.	TRBJ1-1	TRBV2	CASRREGGENTEAFF	TGTGCCAGCAGGCGGGAGGGTGGGGAGAACACTGAAGCTTTCTTT
many	TRBD2	TRBJ2-4	TRBV11-2	CASSSTSVGIQYF	TGTGCCAGCAGCTCGACTAGCGTAGGCATTCAGTACTTC
many	.	TRBJ2-1	TRBV30	CAWSVRGEQFF	TGTGCCTGGAGTGTACGTGGTGAGCAGTTCTTC
.	.	TRBJ1-6	TRBV6-5	CASSYTDWGEVNSPLHF	TGTGCCAGCAGTTACACCGATTGGGGGGAAGTTAACTCACCCCTCCACTTT
.	TRBD2	TRBJ2-2	TRBV7-9	CASIPLRTSESYTGELFF	TGTGCCAGCATCCCCCTGAGGACTAGCGAGTCTTACACCGGGGAGCTGTTTTTC
.	.	TRBJ2-3	TRBV6-1	CASSTRGAGFPDTQYF	TGTGCCAGCAGTACCCGGGGTGCGGGATTCCCAGATACGCAGTATTTT
many	.	TRBJ1-1	TRBV28	CASSPTTGPRGAEAFF	TGTGCCAGCAGTCCTACTACAGGGCCCAGGGGCGCTGAAGCTTTCTTT